The 26 T cell receptor beta chains reported below all come from one sample, sequenced in a study of T-cell reconstitution after alpha-beta-depleted transplantation in children. Unique molecular identifiers were used in preparing the TCRbeta library. TCRdb re-called the PCR reads with MiXCR, one entry per CDR3 protein. The sample has some 300,000 distinct CDR3 sequences, roughly 9.1% seen once. Sequencing used PBMCs, obtained before TCRalphabeta/CD19-depleted stem cell transplant. The receptors originated from a boy in the first two years of life with acute myeloid leukemia, due to receive a stem cell transplant.

This clonotype was found many times. The chain is built from TRBV29-1 and TRBJ2-5; 7 bases fit TRBD2. V trimming: 5 bases; J trimming: 4 bases; junction bases outside the gene matches: 1. There are 11 residues in the CDR3. CDR1 SQVTM and CDR2 ANQGSEA come from the germline V gene. The CDR3 reads CSVTGGETQYF. CDR3 nucleotides: TGCAGCGTTACGGGGGGAGAGACCCAGTACTTC.

The chain carries TRBV5-1 and TRBJ1-3, with 7 bases lining up with TRBD1. V gave up 2 bases and J gave up 0 bases; unmatched junction bases: 5. The CDR3 covers 16 residues. Germline V gene lookup returns CDR1 SGHRS and CDR2 YFSETQ. CDR3 bases: TGCGCCAGCAGCTTTGGGACAGCCAGCTCTGGAAACACCATATATTTT. Translated, it gives CASSFGTASSGNTIYF.

In its sample, this clonotype was seen many times. The V gene is TRBV12-3 or TRBV12-4, the J gene TRBJ2-6, with 10 bases fitting TRBD1. Trimming took 6 bases from V and 0 from J; bases not matched to a gene: 5. The CDR3 is made up of 17 amino acids. CDR3 protein: CASSRQGALSGANVLTF. As DNA, the CDR3 is TGTGCCAGCAGCCGACAGGGGGCCCTCTCTGGGGCCAACGTCCTGACTTTC.

This clonotype was recorded a few times. V is TRBV5-1 and J is TRBJ2-5; D remains ambiguous. The CDR3 length is 9 residues. The germline V gene has CDR1 SGHRS and CDR2 YFSETQ. Trimming shortened V by 9 bases and J by 3 bases, and 3 bases separated the two germline ends. As DNA, the CDR3 is TGCGCCAAGAAAGAGACCCAGTACTTC. It specifies CAKKETQYF.

Many counts were recorded for this clonotype. The chain uses TRBV5-1 and TRBJ2-7; TRBD1 aligns across 7 bases. The CDR3 loop spans 14 amino acids. Unmatched junction bases numbered 3, after V lost 1 base and J lost 2 bases. Germline V gene lookup returns CDR1 SGHRS and CDR2 YFSETQ. The CDR3 loop is CASSLTGTAYEQYF. Written as DNA, the CDR3 is TGCGCCAGCAGCTTGACCGGGACAGCCTACGAGCAGTACTTC.

This clonotype came up many times. The rearrangement uses TRBV4-3 and TRBJ1-1; TRBD1 matches 7 bases. Germline CDR1 is LGHNA and CDR2 is YSLEER. This CDR3 comprises 14 residues. Trimming took 3 bases from V and 5 from J; bases not matched to a gene: 6. CDR3 amino acids: CASSQDRSRTEAFF. CDR3 in DNA: TGCGCCAGCAGCCAGGACAGGTCCAGGACTGAAGCTTTCTTT.

This clonotype was observed at least ten times. CDR3 sequence (DNA): TGTGCCAGTTCGTGGCAGGGGCAAGAGACCCAGTACTTC. Translating gives CASSWQGQETQYF. This chain links TRBV3-1 with TRBJ2-5; D possibly corresponds to TRBD1 (6 bases). The CDR3 spans 13 residues. V lost 9 bases and J lost 2, with 13 bases in between. Germline CDR1 and CDR2: LGHDT and YNNKEL (reference sequence).

This sequence joins TRBV4-3 and TRBJ2-1; the D is unclear. The CDR3 spans 17 residues. V lost 4 bases and J 6 bases, leaving 22 bases between the germline ends. CDR1 and CDR2 from the germline V gene are LGHNA and YSLEER. The CDR3: CASSPPVEPPQSNEQFF. The CDR3 DNA is TGCGCCAGCAGCCCCCCAGTAGAACCCCCACAATCCAATGAGCAGTTCTTC.

In its sample, this clonotype was seen many times. This chain joins TRBV5-1 and TRBJ2-6; maybe TRBD1 (6 bases). From germline, CDR1 is SGHRS and CDR2 YFSETQ. The CDR3 has 16 residues. The V end lost 0 bases, the J end lost 2 bases, and 9 bases lay between the germline ends. CDR3 DNA: TGCGCCAGCAGCTTGGTGGGGGCGCCTGGGGCCAACGTCCTGACTTTC. Encoded protein: CASSLVGAPGANVLTF.

This clonotype came up many times. The V and J genes are TRBV29-1 and TRBJ1-2; a weak D match, TRBD1 (6 bases). There are 15 residues in the CDR3. Germline CDR1 is SQVTM and CDR2 is ANQGSEA. V was trimmed by 2 bases and J by 4 bases, leaving 17 bases between them. CDR3 sequence reads: CSVERGVSFGYGYTF. The CDR3 DNA is TGCAGCGTTGAAAGGGGGGTCAGTTTCGGCTATGGCTACACCTTC.

This sequence joins TRBV7-2 and TRBJ2-1; D may match TRBD1 or TRBD2 (5 bases each). Germline CDR1 SGHTA, CDR2 FQGNSA. The V and J ends lost 5 bases and 5 bases respectively, with 22 bases between them. The CDR3 runs to 17 residues. CDR3 bases: TGTGCCAGCAGCCGATCCGGGACGACGGCTCGGGACAATGAGCAGTTCTTC. This translates into CASSRSGTTARDNEQFF.

The chain employs TRBV5-6 and TRBJ1-1, with D unclear. The germline gives CDR1 SGHDT, CDR2 YYEEEE. CDR3 size: 12 residues. V lost 2 bases to trimming and J lost 8 bases, with 10 bases between them. The CDR3 spells CASSLQETEAFF. CDR3 DNA: TGTGCCAGCAGCTTACAAGAGACCGAAGCTTTCTTT.

The gene calls are TRBV5-1 and TRBJ2-6; D gene unclear. Germline CDR1 and CDR2: SGHRS and YFSETQ. The CDR3 sequence is 15 residues long. V gave up 1 base and J gave up 0 bases, with 5 bases separating them. The CDR3 protein is CASSLQDSGANVLTF. The DNA of the CDR3 is TGCGCCAGCAGCTTGCAGGACTCTGGGGCCAACGTCCTGACTTTC. The variable domain in full, completed from reference TRBV5-1 and TRBJ2-6, reads KAGVTQTPRYLIKTRGQQVTLSCSPISGHRSVSWYQQTPGQGLQFLFEYFSETQRNKGNFPGRFSGRQFSNSRSEMNVSTLELGDSALYLCASSLQDSGANVLTFGAGSRLTVL.

This clonotype was seen a handful of times. The chain uses TRBV7-2 and TRBJ2-2, with D maybe TRBD2 (5 bases). The V end lost 5 bases, the J end lost 1 base, and 14 bases lay between the germline ends. From germline, CDR1 is SGHTA and CDR2 FQGNSA. The CDR3 has 16 residues. CDR3 region: CASSLRTDVNTGELFF. The DNA of the CDR3 is TGTGCCAGCAGCCTACGGACTGACGTGAACACCGGGGAGCTGTTTTTT.

The sample holds many counts of this clonotype. The rearrangement links TRBV20-1 to TRBJ2-5, with TRBD2 matching 9 bases. The junction had 8 bases not matched to a gene; V was cut back by 2 bases and J by 4 bases. The CDR3 runs 15 residues. The germline gives CDR1 DFQATT, CDR2 SNEGSKA (reference sequence). The CDR3 region is CSARTASGVGETQYF. The DNA of the CDR3 is TGCAGTGCTAGAACGGCTAGCGGGGTTGGAGAGACCCAGTACTTC.

This clonotype was detected only a few times. V is TRBV5-1 and J is TRBJ2-3; 9 bases are a match to TRBD1. The V and J ends lost 0 bases and 10 bases, in that order; junction bases with no gene match: 3. The germline V gene encodes CDR1 SGHRS and CDR2 YFSETQ. This CDR3 contains 13 residues. Here the CDR3 reads CASSLDRQGAQYF. The CDR3 coding sequence is TGCGCCAGCAGCTTGGACAGACAGGGGGCGCAGTATTTT.

This clonotype has just a few counts. The chain has TRBV6-1 and TRBJ2-7; D is possibly TRBD1 or TRBD2 (6 bases each). Trimming cost V 7 bases and J 6 bases, with 19 bases left between them. The CDR3 runs to 14 residues. Germline V gene lookup returns CDR1 MNHNS and CDR2 SASEGT. CDR3 sequence (DNA): TGTGCCAGCACCGCCTCGGTGGGGGGCGGCGAGCAGTACTTC. Protein: CASTASVGGGEQYF.

Many counts were recorded for this clonotype. V usage is TRBV6-1 and J usage is TRBJ2-7; 9 nucleotides line up with TRBD1. The CDR3 has 17 amino acids. The V segment lost 2 bases and the J segment 3 bases; nucleotides outside the gene matches: 11. The germline gives CDR1 MNHNS, CDR2 SASEGT. The CDR3 DNA is TGTGCCAGCAGTGAACCCGGTTACAGGGGGCCCAACTACGAGCAGTACTTC. This encodes CASSEPGYRGPNYEQYF.

This clonotype was recorded many times. V gene TRBV20-1 combines with J gene TRBJ2-3; the D is unclear. Germline CDR1 and CDR2: DFQATT and SNEGSKA (reference sequence). This CDR3 comprises 12 residues. V dropped 6 bases and J dropped 0 bases, with 7 bases sitting between them. CDR3 nucleotide sequence: TGCAGTGCCCCCGGGAGCACAGATACGCAGTATTTT. Encoded protein: CSAPGSTDTQYF.

This clonotype has a handful of counts. The chain joins TRBV3-1 to TRBJ2-3, with D unresolved. The V gene lost 4 bases and the J gene lost 2 bases, with 10 bases spanning the gap. Germline lookup yields CDR1 LGHDT and CDR2 YNNKEL (reference sequence). This CDR3 region has 14 residues. The CDR3 DNA follows: TGTGCCAGCAGCCCACCACGGATCACAGATACGCAGTATTTT. As protein: CASSPPRITDTQYF.

In its sample, this clonotype was seen many times. This chain connects TRBV20-1 to TRBJ2-7; 7 nucleotides match TRBD2. With V trimmed by 0 bases and J by 4 bases, 9 bases remained unmatched. Per the germline V gene, CDR1 is DFQATT and CDR2 is SNEGSKA (reference sequence). The CDR3 is 15 residues long. CDR3 coding DNA: TGCAGTGCTAGAGAATGGCGGGAGAAGAGTTACGAGCAGTACTTC. Translating it yields CSAREWREKSYEQYF.

This clonotype was counted only a few times. This chain joins TRBV12-3 or TRBV12-4 and TRBJ1-2, with TRBD1 matching 8 bases. There are 13 residues in the CDR3. Unmatched junction bases numbered 1, after V lost 1 base and J lost 6 bases. Here the CDR3 reads CASSLGTGHGYTF. The CDR3 nucleotides read TGTGCCAGCAGTTTAGGGACAGGGCATGGCTACACCTTC.

CDR3: CASSNRAQSYEQYF. DNA of the CDR3: TGTGCCAGCTCAAACCGGGCACAATCCTACGAGCAGTACTTC. The chain combines TRBV18 with TRBJ2-7; D remains unclear. The germline gives CDR1 KGHSH, CDR2 LQKENI. V lost 5 bases and J lost 1, with 12 bases in between. The CDR3 sequence is 14 residues long.

Ten or more counts support this clonotype. The chain couples TRBV5-1 to TRBJ2-5; no clear D. Germline V gives CDR1 SGHRS, CDR2 YFSETQ. The CDR3 has 15 amino acids. The V end was cut by 1 base, the J end by 3 bases, with 13 bases between. The CDR3 here is CASSLFGPGEETQYF. CDR3 bases: TGCGCCAGCAGCTTGTTCGGGCCTGGCGAAGAGACCCAGTACTTC.

This clonotype was counted at least ten times. The chain links TRBV7-2 to TRBJ2-4; 7 bases match TRBD2. The CDR3 is 16 residues long. Germline V gene sequence: CDR1 SGHTA, CDR2 FQGNSA. Unmatched junction bases numbered 9, after V lost 5 bases and J lost 2 bases. The CDR3 DNA is TGTGCCAGCAGCATTGTGGCGGGAGAGACCAAAAACATTCAGTACTTC. This codes for CASSIVAGETKNIQYF.

The chain recombines TRBV6-2 or TRBV6-3 with TRBJ2-1; 13 nucleotides line up with TRBD2. In germline, CDR1 is MNHEY, CDR2 SVGEGT. This CDR3 has 17 amino acids. V dropped 6 bases and J dropped 3; count of bases not matched to a gene: 8. This CDR3 is CASSLTSGRLYYNEQFF. The DNA for the CDR3 is TGTGCCAGCAGCCTGACTAGCGGGAGGCTCTACTACAATGAGCAGTTCTTC.